This T cell receptor beta chain appears in the sequencing data of a study of blood T cell repertoires in COVID-19 (dated by TCRdb to the early 2020s). Regarding the complete study: Samples covering the acute and convalescent phases of COVID-19 were provided by collaborators in the United States, Italy and Spain. Where available, HLA class I and class II types were taken from metadata supplied by the sample provider and were not determined by assay-based typing. The prospective study material was composed of cDNA or gDNA derived from T cells, B-cell-depleted T cells, or PBMCs. Samples came from the ongoing ImmuneRACE study (first 160 participants) plus 1,254 subjects from 6 global collaborators. Deeply sampled blood TCRbeta repertoires from subjects exposed to, actively infected with, or recovered from COVID-19 were included in the dataset. Sample metadata almost always included a de-identified subject ID, COVID-19 status, age in years and sex. A freely available public database, intended as a resource for researchers studying the immune response to SARS-CoV-2, is where the repertoires were released. Broad study findings and their caveats: Clinical and demographic metadata were provided uncurated, with the amount varying by source and participant.

Turning to this clone: There is no known antigen for this receptor. Per-base qualities were not stored, and no clone one base away is much larger.

Including the terminal cysteine and phenylalanine, the CDR3 comprises 16 residues. Left in the record is the CDR3 DNA by itself, 48 bases read in frame from the first base. In the germline V gene (reference sequence), CDR1 corresponds to SEHNR and CDR2 to FQNEAQ. The V and J ends are trimmed by 9 bases and 6 bases, leaving 26 bases between them. At one collaborating source in Seattle, patients were enrolled during active infection and were followed longitudinally through the course of disease. Whole blood was collected in K2EDTA tubes by collaborating institutions according to the institutions' own protocols. Collaborator samples were shipped for TCRbeta analysis as frozen whole blood, isolated PBMCs, or DNA extracted from either sample type. TCRbeta CDR3 regions were amplified from genomic DNA using the immunoSEQ Assay, a bias-controlled multiplex PCR. From the authors' description of their analysis: The number of nucleated cells in each sample was estimated by amplification of reference gene primers within the assay. To quantify the absolute abundance of each unique TCRbeta CDR3 rearrangement, sequence reads were collapsed and filtered. For each sample, productive Simpson clonality was calculated as the square root of Simpson's diversity index over productive rearrangements. TCRdb mirrors the immuneACCESS table, restricted to in-frame sequences. Some clones are absent from its copies; in checked studies, under half trace to an unresolved V gene, and the reason for the others is unknown. The V and J calls and clone size come from that table; D and trimming were worked out from the DNA. The sample table holds about 250,000 clones, of which nearly 90% were seen once. The ten largest make up roughly 2% of the sample.

The chain uses TRBV7-9 and TRBJ1-2, and TRBD1 may be the D gene, going by 5 matching bases. The material sequenced was peripheral blood. The source is a woman aged 55-69 years with COVID-19, enrolled during active disease. The CDR3 sequence is CASKPPEGGAYHGYTF. The nucleotide sequence is given as TGTGCCAGTAAACCCCCGGAGGGTGGGGCTTATCATGGCTACACCTTC.